The 22 T cell receptor beta chains in this list originate from one sample, sequenced in a study of identical twins. TCRdb itself ran the 5' RACE reads through MiXCR, one entry per CDR3 protein. The repertoire includes approximately 210,000 distinct CDR3 sequences, roughly 10% of them detected once, and approximately 5.1% sits in the top ten. Sequencing was performed on memory (CD45RO+) T cells sorted from blood. These receptor sequences come from a young woman in good health.

This clonotype was observed a handful of times. The chain is built from TRBV15 and TRBJ2-6; no clear D. Trimming left V 0 bases short and J 3 bases short, with 6 bases between. The CDR3 loop spans 15 amino acids. Germline CDR1 and CDR2: LNHNV and YYDKDF (reference sequence). CDR3 DNA sequence: TGTGCCACCAGCAGAGAAGGGTTTGGGGCCAACGTCCTGACTTTC. It yields the protein CATSREGFGANVLTF.

The rearrangement links TRBV6-2 or TRBV6-3 to TRBJ2-2; D is unresolved. Germline-derived CDR1 and CDR2 are MNHEY and SVGEGT. The CDR3 runs 16 residues. Between the trimmed V and J ends, which lost 6 bases and 2 bases, there was a span of 16 bases. DNA for the CDR3: TGTGCCAGCAGACCCAGGTGGGCCCACAACACCGGGGAGCTGTTTTTT. It translates to CASRPRWAHNTGELFF.

This clonotype was seen more than once but under ten times. The genes are TRBV4-2 and TRBJ2-3, with TRBD2 matching 8 bases. This CDR3 has 17 residues. V dropped 0 bases and J dropped 1; count of bases not matched to a gene: 6. Germline V gives CDR1 LGHNA, CDR2 YNFKEQ. In DNA form, the CDR3 reads TGTGCCAGCAGCCAAGAAGGGAATAGCGGGGGCACAGATACGCAGTATTTT. As protein: CASSQEGNSGGTDTQYF.

This clonotype has a handful of counts. The chain joins TRBV7-9 to TRBJ1-6; no clear D gene. Deletions cut 3 bases from V and 0 bases from J, with 6 bases between. The CDR3 is made up of 15 amino acids. Germline V CDR1 and CDR2: SEHNR, FQNEAQ (reference sequence). The CDR3 spells CASSFGYSYNSPLHF. CDR3 DNA: TGTGCCAGCAGCTTCGGGTACTCCTATAATTCACCCCTCCACTTT.

This clonotype was seen a few times. V gene TRBV20-1 combines with J gene TRBJ2-7, with D maybe TRBD2 (5 bases). Trimming removed 0 bases from V and 3 bases from J, with 6 bases in between. The CDR3 runs 12 residues. Germline-derived CDR1 and CDR2 are DFQATT and SNEGSKA (reference sequence). CDR3 nucleotide sequence: TGCAGTGCTAGAGAGGGAGACTACGAGCAGTACTTC. Encoded protein: CSAREGDYEQYF.

This clonotype was seen repeatedly, ten times or more. CDR3 in amino acids: CASRQGLAGSYEQYF. The CDR3 nucleotides are TGCGCCAGCAGGCAGGGACTAGCGGGTTCCTACGAGCAGTACTTC. The rearrangement uses TRBV5-1 and TRBJ2-7, with 12 bases fitting TRBD2. This CDR3 has 15 residues. V was pared by 5 bases and J by 1 base, with 4 bases of the junction left unmatched. The germline V gene has CDR1 SGHRS and CDR2 YFSETQ.

This clonotype was observed at least ten times. As DNA, the CDR3 is TGTGCCAGCAGTTACGGGGGAAATGGCTACACCTTC. Translation gives CASSYGGNGYTF. The chain combines TRBV6-5 with TRBJ1-2; a weak D match, TRBD1 (5 bases). The germline V and J ends were trimmed by 2 bases and 6 bases, with 7 bases remaining between them. The CDR3 is 12 residues long. Germline V gives CDR1 MNHEY, CDR2 SVGAGI.

The chain is built from TRBV6-2 or TRBV6-3 and TRBJ2-3; a possible D gene is TRBD1 (6 bases). Germline values: CDR1 MNHEY, CDR2 SVGEGT. With 4 bases removed from V and 6 bases from J, the gap between germline ends came to 17 bases. This CDR3 comprises 15 residues. The CDR3 DNA follows: TGTGCCAGCAGTTCCGAAGGCAGGGGCCGCGATACGCAGTATTTT. It is translated as CASSSEGRGRDTQYF.

This clonotype was counted only a few times. The chain has TRBV6-5 and TRBJ2-1; D unclear. The CDR3 runs to 16 residues. Trimming cost V 3 bases and J 3 bases, with 15 bases left between them. Germline loops: CDR1 MNHEY, CDR2 SVGAGI. The CDR3 loop reads CASSYASFGHYNEQFF. The DNA for the CDR3 is TGTGCCAGCAGTTATGCGAGCTTTGGGCACTACAATGAGCAGTTCTTC.

V is TRBV2 and J is TRBJ1-4; D is unclear. Germline CDR1 and CDR2: SNHLY and FYNNEI. CDR3 length equals 13 residues. Trimming shortened V by 4 bases and J by 6 bases, and 9 bases separated the two germline ends. The CDR3 here is CASSGAADEKLFF. DNA of the CDR3: TGTGCCAGCAGTGGGGCAGCCGATGAAAAACTGTTTTTT.

This CDR3 is CASSSAAGGRSYEQYF. CDR3 DNA sequence: TGCGCCAGCAGCTCCGCAGCGGGGGGGCGTTCCTACGAGCAGTACTTC. The rearrangement joins TRBV5-1 to TRBJ2-7; 10 nucleotides match TRBD2. This CDR3 spans 16 amino acids. V was clipped by 3 bases and J by 1 base; unmatched bases: 7. From germline, CDR1 is SGHRS and CDR2 YFSETQ.

This chain connects TRBV10-2 to TRBJ1-2; the D is unclear. Germline V gene sequence: CDR1 WSHSY, CDR2 SAAADI. Trimming took 11 bases from V and 5 from J, leaving 21 bases between them. CDR3 length: 14 amino acids. For the CDR3, the DNA is TGCGCCGCCCGCTCCCCTCTCCGAACTTATGGCTACACCTTC. It is translated as CAARSPLRTYGYTF.

This clonotype was counted ten times or more. As DNA, the CDR3 is TGCGCCAGCAGCCTACAGGGGAACGAGCAGTACTTC. Translating it yields CASSLQGNEQYF. V is TRBV5-1 and J is TRBJ2-7; 7 bases are a match to TRBD1. Germline CDR1 is SGHRS and CDR2 is YFSETQ. Losses at the gene ends were 4 bases for V and 5 bases for J; bases not matched to a gene: 3. The CDR3 runs to 12 residues.

In this sample, this clonotype turned up a few times. This rearrangement joins TRBV29-1 to TRBJ2-1; D is perhaps TRBD1 or TRBD2 (5 bases each). Between the trimmed V and J ends, which lost 6 bases and 3 bases, there was a span of 18 bases. There are 15 residues in the CDR3. Germline lookup yields CDR1 SQVTM and CDR2 ANQGSEA. CDR3 sequence reads: CSVDPGQTDYNEQFF. Here the CDR3 DNA reads TGCAGCGTGGACCCGGGGCAGACCGACTACAATGAGCAGTTCTTC.

In its sample, this clonotype was seen a few times. V and J are TRBV10-3 and TRBJ2-5; TRBD2 agrees at 9 bases. With 11 bases clipped from V and 5 bases from J, the junction kept 9 bases outside the gene matches. Per the germline V gene, CDR1 is ENHRY and CDR2 is SYGVKD. The CDR3 extends over 13 amino acids. The CDR3: CAASSGVGETQYF. CDR3 nucleotide sequence: TGTGCCGCGTCTAGCGGGGTTGGGGAGACCCAGTACTTC.

For this clonotype: A single base separates this from a much larger clone, so it may be a read error. This sequence joins TRBV12-3 or TRBV12-4 and TRBJ1-1, with TRBD1 matching over 7 bases. The CDR3 has 13 amino acids. V lost 7 bases and J lost 1; bases outside the gene matches: 3. DNA for the CDR3: TGTGCCAGCACCCGGACAGGGAACACTGAAGCTTTCTTT. It encodes CASTRTGNTEAFF.

This clonotype was observed a handful of times. The gene calls are TRBV5-1 and TRBJ2-7, with no clear D. The V gene lost 4 bases and the J gene lost 3 bases, with 14 bases spanning the gap. This CDR3 has 14 residues. Germline V gene sequence: CDR1 SGHRS, CDR2 YFSETQ. Here the CDR3 reads CASSPLTPNYEQYF. Here the CDR3 DNA reads TGCGCCAGCAGCCCGCTGACACCGAACTACGAGCAGTACTTC.

V is TRBV28 and J is TRBJ2-2; D unresolved. This CDR3 has 13 residues. Between the trimmed V and J ends, which lost 3 bases and 3 bases, there was a span of 5 bases. Germline V gene sequence: CDR1 MDHEN, CDR2 SYDVKM. CDR3: CASSFSDTGELFF. The CDR3 DNA is TGTGCCAGCAGTTTTTCAGACACCGGGGAGCTGTTTTTT.

This clonotype was recorded a few times. The gene calls are TRBV18 and TRBJ1-5, with no clear D. The V end was cut by 6 bases, the J end by 6 bases, with 12 bases between. The CDR3 has 13 amino acids. Germline CDR1 KGHSH, CDR2 LQKENI. The CDR3 here is CASSGLGGQPQHF. The CDR3 bases are TGTGCCAGCTCTGGGCTTGGCGGTCAGCCCCAGCATTTT.

The chain links TRBV6-1 to TRBJ2-5; either TRBD1 or TRBD2 may supply D (6 bases each). CDR3 length: 15 residues. V lost 6 bases and J 5 bases, leaving 19 bases between the germline ends. CDR1 and CDR2 (germline): MNHNS, SASEGT. CDR3 nucleotides: TGTGCCAGCAGAAGCCAGGGACACGGAGGGGAGACCCAGTACTTC. Translation: CASRSQGHGGETQYF.

The CDR3 DNA sequence: TGTGCCAGCGCGTGGGCTAACACTGAAGCTTTCTTT. Amino acids: CASAWANTEAFF. The V and J genes are TRBV12-3 or TRBV12-4 and TRBJ1-1, with no clear D. V dropped 8 bases and J dropped 2 bases, with 9 bases sitting between them. CDR3 length: 12 amino acids.

This chain connects TRBV9 to TRBJ1-5; possibly TRBD1 for D (5 bases). The CDR3 runs to 15 residues. Per germline, CDR1 SGDLS and CDR2 YYNGEE. The V end lost 0 bases, the J end lost 7 bases, and 14 bases lay between the germline ends. CDR3 sequence reads: CASSVAGVSGQPQHF. The CDR3 bases are TGTGCCAGCAGCGTAGCGGGGGTATCGGGGCAGCCCCAGCATTTT.